This T cell receptor (beta chain) was sequenced for a study of CXCR3-negative and CXCR3-positive naive CD8 T cells. Overall study findings and caveats: CXCR3-positive naive cells carried more hydrophobic TRB CDR3s than CXCR3-negative ones. Fresh PBMCs were used in most assays, and CXCR3 expression partially decreased after cryopreservation. Comparably high diversity was seen in both naive subsets, and much lower diversity in memory CD8+ cells. Similar levels of surface CD5 were seen between naive subsets; TCR strength was inferred from TRB CDR3 properties.

TRB cDNA libraries were made by UMI-labeled 5' RACE. TCRdb re-called the 5' RACE reads and catalogs CDR3 proteins one per entry, DNA excluded. Its table records some 150,000 distinct CDR3 sequences. The CDR3 sequence is 16 residues long. Germline loops: CDR1 MNHEY, CDR2 SVGAGI. Naive CD8+ T cells showed a CD45RO-CCR7+CD27+CD95- phenotype. On this clonotype: Its antigen is still unknown.

The sequenced material came from naive CXCR3+ CD8+ T cells from blood. This sample's subset: CD45RO-CCR7+CD27+CD95- naive CD8+ T cells expressing CXCR3 (TNR3+). This clonotype was sampled from a human donor in good health. Some clones in this sample may be carry-over from other donors' samples. The chain links TRBV6-5 to TRBJ2-1; the D gene TCRdb calls, TRBD1, cannot be checked with no DNA. CDR3 protein: CASSLGGDSATDEQFF.